The present T cell receptor beta chain was sequenced within a study of blood T cell repertoires in COVID-19. Study information: The study drew acute and convalescent COVID-19 samples from the United States, Italy and Spain.

Repertoires were generated with immunoSEQ multiplex PCR, while TCRdb's copy carries only in-frame clones and drops some. This table holds about 400,000 clones, roughly 85% found once. Trimming cost V 7 bases and J 5 bases, with 12 bases left between them. CDR1 and CDR2 (germline): SGHVS, FQNEAQ. CDR3 length: 12 residues. The chain has TRBV7-8 and TRBJ2-7; perhaps TRBD2 as D (5 bases). This TCR was sampled from a woman younger than 35 with acute COVID-19. Sequenced sample: PBMCs or T cells enriched from blood (not recorded which). The DNA of the CDR3 is TGTGCCAGCACCAAACTCGGGGACGAGCAGTACTTC. Encoded protein: CASTKLGDEQYF.